These T cell receptor beta chains were read from a single sample in a study of PD-1 blockade in classical Hodgkin lymphoma. Generated by immunoSEQ multiplex PCR, the TCRdb table keeps only in-frame clones and is missing some. This table has tens of thousands of clones, about 75% appearing once. The sample was peripheral blood mononuclear cells (PBMCs), taken before the fourth cycle of nivolumab. The source of these receptors is a human donor with classical Hodgkin lymphoma. The CDR3 runs from the conserved cysteine through the conserved F or W. Some rows mark clone size as missing; the rest say once, few, many or name a class of expanded clone.

cdr3_aa | clone_size | v_call
CASSFGDIYGYTF | once | TRBV5-1
CASSAPSGTETQYF | - | TRBV9
CASSLADNQPQHF | - | TRBV11-3
CASSAGGGETQYF | - | TRBV2
CASSAGQGKVGSYEQYF | few | TRBV28
CASSKQSWGRTEAFF | - | TRBV21-1
CASRGGAAEAFF | - | TRBV4-2
CASRLPALSNEQFF | few | TRBV12-2
CASSLTGTTGYEQYF | - | TRBV27
CASSLGAMGYGYTF | - | TRBV11-2
CASSFRGWSSYNEQFF | few | TRBV5-6
CASSYSRLAGENEQFF | once | TRBV6-5
CASSESETQYF | - | TRBV25-1
CASTLTGNTEAFF | - | TRBV25-1
CSVEEGRGYTF | - | TRBV29-1